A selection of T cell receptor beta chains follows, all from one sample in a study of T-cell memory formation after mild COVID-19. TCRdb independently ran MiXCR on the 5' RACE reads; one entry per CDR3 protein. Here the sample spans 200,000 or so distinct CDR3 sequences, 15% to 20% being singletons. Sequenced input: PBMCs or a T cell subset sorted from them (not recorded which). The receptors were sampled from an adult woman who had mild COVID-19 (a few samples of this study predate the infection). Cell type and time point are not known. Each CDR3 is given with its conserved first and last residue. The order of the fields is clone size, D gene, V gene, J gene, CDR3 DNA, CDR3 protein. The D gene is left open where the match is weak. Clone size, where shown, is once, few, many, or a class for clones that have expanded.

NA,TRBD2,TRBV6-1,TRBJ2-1,TGTGCCAGCAGCTCCTTAGCGGGGGGGTTGAATGAGCAGTTCTTC,CASSSLAGGLNEQFF
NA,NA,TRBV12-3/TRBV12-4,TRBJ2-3,TGTGCCAGCAGTCGAAGGGGCCGGGACGATACGCAGTATTTT,CASSRRGRDDTQYF
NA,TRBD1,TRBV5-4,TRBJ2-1,TGTGCCAGCAGCTCAGCACAGGGGAGAAGCTCCTACAATGAGCAGTTCTTC,CASSSAQGRSSYNEQFF
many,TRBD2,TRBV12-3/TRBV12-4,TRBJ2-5,TGTGCCAGCAGTTTTCCCCTAGCGGGGGCCTACCAAGAGACCCAGTACTTC,CASSFPLAGAYQETQYF
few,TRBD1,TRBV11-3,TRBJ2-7,TGTGCCAGCAGCTCTCCGGGACAGAGGACTCTCTCCTACGAGCAGTACTTC,CASSSPGQRTLSYEQYF
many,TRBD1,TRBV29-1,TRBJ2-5,TGCAGCGCTCTGGGACAGGGGGCCGGGAAGACCCAGTACTTC,CSALGQGAGKTQYF
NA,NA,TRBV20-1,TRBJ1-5,TGCAGTGCTAGGGCCGGGCCTAATCAGCCCCAGCATTTT,CSARAGPNQPQHF
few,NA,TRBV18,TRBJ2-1,TGTGCCAGCTCCCCTCAGACCGGACTCACCAATGAGCAGTTCTTC,CASSPQTGLTNEQFF
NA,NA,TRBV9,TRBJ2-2,TGTGCCAGCAGCGTAGTACAGGACACCGGGGAGCTGTTTTTT,CASSVVQDTGELFF
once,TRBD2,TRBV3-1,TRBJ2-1,TGTGCCAGCAGCCAAGATGAGGGTACTAGCGGGGTTCACAATGAGCAGTTCTTC,CASSQDEGTSGVHNEQFF
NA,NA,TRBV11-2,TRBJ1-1,TGTGCCAGCAAGATAGGGACTTCAGGGAACACTGAAGCTTTCTTT,CASKIGTSGNTEAFF
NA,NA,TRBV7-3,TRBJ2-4,TGTGCCAGCAGCGTCCGGGAAACAGAGGGGAACATTCAGTACTTC,CASSVRETEGNIQYF
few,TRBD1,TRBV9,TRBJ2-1,TGTGCCAGCAGCCTGGGGACAGTTCCCTACTTC,CASSLGTVPYF
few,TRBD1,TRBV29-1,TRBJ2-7,TGCAGCGTTGAATCGGACAGGGTTCAGGGCGAGCAGTACTTC,CSVESDRVQGEQYF